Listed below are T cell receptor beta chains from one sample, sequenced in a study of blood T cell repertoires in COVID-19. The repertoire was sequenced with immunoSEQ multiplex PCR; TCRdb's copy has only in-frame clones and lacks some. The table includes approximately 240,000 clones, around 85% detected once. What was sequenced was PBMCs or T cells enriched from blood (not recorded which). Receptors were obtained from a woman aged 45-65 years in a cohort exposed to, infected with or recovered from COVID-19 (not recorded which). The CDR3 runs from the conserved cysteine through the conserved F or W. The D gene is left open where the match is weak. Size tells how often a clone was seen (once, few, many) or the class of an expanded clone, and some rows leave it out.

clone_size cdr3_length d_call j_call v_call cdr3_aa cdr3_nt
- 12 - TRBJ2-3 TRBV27 CASSSTDRLQYF TGTGCCAGCAGTTCAACCGACAGGCTGCAGTATTTT
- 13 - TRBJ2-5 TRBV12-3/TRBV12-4 CASSNRVQETQYF TGTGCCAGCAGCAACAGGGTTCAAGAGACCCAGTACTTC
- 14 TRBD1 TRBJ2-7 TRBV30 CAWSASKQGREQYF TGTGCCTGGAGTGCATCAAAACAGGGGCGGGAGCAGTACTTC
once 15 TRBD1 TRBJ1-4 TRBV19 CASSSRGHFREKLFF TGTGCCAGTAGCAGCAGGGGGCATTTTCGCGAAAAACTGTTTTTT
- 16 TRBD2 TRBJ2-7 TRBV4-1 CASSHEELAGTYEQYF TGCGCCAGCAGCCACGAGGAACTAGCGGGTACCTACGAGCAGTACTTC
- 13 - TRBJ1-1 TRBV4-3 CASSRTAGDEAFF TGCGCCAGCAGCAGAACAGCGGGGGATGAAGCTTTCTTT
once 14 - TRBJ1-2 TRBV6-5 CAGSGGIGNYGYTF TGTGCCGGCTCGGGGGGGATCGGCAACTATGGCTACACCTTC
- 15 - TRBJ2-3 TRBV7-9 CASSVLRGITDTQYF TGTGCCAGCAGCGTGCTGAGGGGGATCACAGATACGCAGTATTTT
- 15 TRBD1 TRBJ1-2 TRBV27 CASSSWDRRGDGYTF TGTGCCAGCAGTTCTTGGGACAGGAGAGGGGATGGCTACACCTTC
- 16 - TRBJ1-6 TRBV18 CASSPSRRAANSPLHF TGTGCCAGCTCACCCTCTCGGCGGGCTGCGAATTCACCCCTCCACTTT
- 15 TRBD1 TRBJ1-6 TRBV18 CASSPRTGTNSPLHF TGTGCCAGCTCACCCCGGACAGGTACTAATTCACCCCTCCACTTT
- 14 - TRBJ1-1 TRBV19 CASPHPIGNTEAFF TGTGCCAGTCCCCACCCCATCGGGAACACTGAAGCTTTCTTT
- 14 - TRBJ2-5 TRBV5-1 CASTFQQGGETQYF TGCGCCAGCACCTTCCAACAGGGAGGGGAGACCCAGTACTTC
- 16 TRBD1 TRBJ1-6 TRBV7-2 CASSPLNRGSGSPLHF TGTGCCAGCAGCCCCCTTAACAGGGGATCGGGTTCACCCCTCCACTTT
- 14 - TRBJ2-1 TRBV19 CASSRRGGYNEQFF TGTGCCAGTAGTAGGAGGGGTGGGTACAATGAGCAGTTCTTC
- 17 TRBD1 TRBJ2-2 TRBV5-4 CASSSRPGQDEGGELFF TGTGCCAGCAGCTCCCGGCCGGGACAGGACGAGGGCGGGGAGCTGTTTTTT
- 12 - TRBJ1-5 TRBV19 CASSKRDIPQHF TGTGCCAGTAGTAAAAGGGACATCCCCCAGCATTTT
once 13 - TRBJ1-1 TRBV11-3 CASSLVEGTEAFF TGTGCCAGCAGCTTAGTCGAGGGCACTGAAGCTTTCTTT
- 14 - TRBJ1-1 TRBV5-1 CASSSQVSNTEAFF TGCGCCAGCAGCTCACAGGTCTCGAACACTGAAGCTTTCTTT
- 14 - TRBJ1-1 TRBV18 CASSPGGGNTEAFF TGTGCCAGCTCACCAGGGGGGGGAAATACTGAAGCTTTCTTT
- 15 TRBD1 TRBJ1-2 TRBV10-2 CASSVDRGLNYGYTF TGCGCCAGCAGTGTGGACAGGGGGCTAAACTATGGCTACACCTTC
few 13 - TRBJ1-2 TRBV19 CASNYDRSYGYTF TGTGCCAGTAATTATGACAGGTCCTATGGCTACACCTTC
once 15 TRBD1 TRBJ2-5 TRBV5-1 CASSFPTGPQETQYF TGCGCCAGCAGCTTTCCGACAGGGCCCCAAGAGACCCAGTACTTC
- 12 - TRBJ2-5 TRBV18 CASSPPSETQYF TGTGCCAGCTCACCACCGTCGGAGACCCAGTACTTC
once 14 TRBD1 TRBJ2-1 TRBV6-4 CASSVAKGAREQFF TGTGCCAGCAGTGTAGCGAAGGGGGCCAGGGAGCAGTTCTTC
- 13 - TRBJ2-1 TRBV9 CATSSGPYNEQFF TGTGCCACCTCCTCAGGGCCCTACAATGAGCAGTTCTTC
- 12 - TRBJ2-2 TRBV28 CASGGSTGELFF TGTGCCAGCGGAGGTTCTACCGGGGAGCTGTTTTTT
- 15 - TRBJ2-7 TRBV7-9 CASSQGQMSSYEQYF TGTGCCAGCAGCCAGGGACAAATGAGCTCCTACGAGCAGTACTTC
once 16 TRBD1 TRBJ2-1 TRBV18 CASSPPAGGQYNEQFF TGTGCCAGCTCACCACCTGCAGGGGGACAATACAATGAGCAGTTCTTC
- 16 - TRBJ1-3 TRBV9 CASSVARQATGNTIYF TGTGCCAGCAGCGTAGCCAGACAGGCCACTGGAAACACCATATATTTT
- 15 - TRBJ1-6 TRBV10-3 CAISESSAPNSPLHF TGTGCCATCAGTGAGTCGAGCGCCCCGAATTCACCCCTCCACTTT
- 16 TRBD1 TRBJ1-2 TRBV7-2 CASSLDARGLMGGYTF TGTGCCAGCAGCTTAGATGCCAGGGGGCTCATGGGTGGCTACACCTTC
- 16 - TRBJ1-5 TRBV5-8 CASSIPLGVGDQPQHF TGTGCCAGCAGCATACCCTTAGGGGTAGGCGATCAGCCCCAGCATTTT